One and the same sample provided the 24 T cell receptor beta chains below, sequenced in a study of T-cell memory formation after mild COVID-19. MiXCR, run by TCRdb on the 5' RACE reads, gives a single entry per CDR3 protein. The top ten hold 22% of the sample, which has 310,000 or so distinct CDR3 sequences, around 15% seen once. The sequenced sample was PBMCs or a T cell subset sorted from them (not recorded which). The receptors were sampled from a young man who had mild COVID-19 (a few samples of this study predate the infection). Cell type and time point are not known.

This chain joins TRBV7-2 and TRBJ2-4; 7 positions agree with TRBD1. The CDR3 loop spans 16 amino acids. The V and J ends lost 3 bases and 1 base, in that order; junction bases with no gene match: 6. Germline CDR1 reads SGHTA; CDR2 reads FQGNSA. CDR3 in DNA: TGTGCCAGCAGCTTTACAGGGGATGGGGCCAAAAACATTCAGTACTTC. This encodes CASSFTGDGAKNIQYF.

The chain carries TRBV4-2 and TRBJ2-5; D gene uncertain. Looked up from germline, CDR1 is LGHNA and CDR2 is YNFKEQ. Trimming took off 3 bases at V and 5 bases at J, with 13 bases between the two ends. CDR3 length equals 14 residues. The DNA of the CDR3 is TGTGCCAGCAGCCAGGGCTCCCTCATGGAGACCCAGTACTTC. As protein: CASSQGSLMETQYF.

This chain connects TRBV24-1 to TRBJ1-1; 9 nucleotides align to TRBD1. Germline loops: CDR1 KGHDR, CDR2 SFDVKD. The J segment lost 1 base and the V segment lost 5 bases, leaving 4 bases of the junction unmatched. The CDR3 consists of 15 residues. CDR3 amino acids: CATSGGQGTNTEAFF. CDR3 DNA: TGTGCCACCAGTGGTGGACAGGGGACGAACACTGAAGCTTTCTTT.

This chain joins TRBV27 and TRBJ2-4, with D tentatively TRBD1 (5 bases). CDR1 is MNHEY and CDR2 is SMNVEV in the germline V gene (reference sequence). The CDR3 has 12 residues. V was clipped by 6 bases and J by 7 bases, with 10 bases between them. This CDR3 is CASRGVGNIQYF. CDR3 in DNA: TGTGCCAGCAGAGGGGTCGGTAACATTCAGTACTTC.

This clonotype has a handful of counts. The CDR3 DNA reads TGTGCCAGCAGCGTAAGGCAGAAAGCTTTCTTT. Its translation: CASSVRQKAFF. The gene calls are TRBV7-9 and TRBJ1-1; D unresolved. Germline-derived CDR1 and CDR2 are SEHNR and FQNEAQ (reference sequence). Trimming took 5 bases from V and 9 from J, leaving 10 bases between them. The CDR3 consists of 11 residues.

This clonotype was found many times. V gene TRBV28 combines with J gene TRBJ2-5; 7 bases map to TRBD2. The length of the CDR3 is 15 residues. Germline CDR1 and CDR2: MDHEN and SYDVKM. After removal of 3 bases from V and 4 bases from J, the junction contained 8 bases not matched to a gene. This CDR3 reads CASSFPSGTIETQYF. In DNA, the CDR3 is TGTGCCAGCAGTTTCCCCTCTGGGACTATAGAGACCCAGTACTTC. Looking up the rest from reference TRBV28 and TRBJ2-5 gives the full variable domain: DVKVTQSSRYLVKRTGEKVFLECVQDMDHENMFWYRQDPGLGLRLIYFSYDVKMKEKGDIPEGYSVSREKKERFSLILESASTNQTSMYLCASSFPSGTIETQYFGPGTRLLVL.

V is TRBV11-2 and J is TRBJ1-1; the D is unclear. Trimming pared 0 bases from V and 0 bases from J, leaving 20 bases between. The CDR3 length is 19 residues. Looked up from germline, CDR1 is SGHAT and CDR2 is FQNNGV. This chain's CDR3 is CASSLDKFTAFRLNTEAFF. For the CDR3, the DNA is TGTGCCAGCAGCTTAGATAAGTTCACGGCTTTCAGACTGAACACTGAAGCTTTCTTT.

The table lists this clonotype with a few counts. The chain carries TRBV29-1 and TRBJ2-5, with D maybe TRBD2 (5 bases). From germline, CDR1 is SQVTM and CDR2 ANQGSEA. With 0 bases removed from V and 4 bases from J, the gap between germline ends came to 12 bases. The CDR3 covers 14 residues. Here the CDR3 DNA reads TGCAGCGTTGAAGACGGAGGTTATGGAGAGACCCAGTACTTC. Translated: CSVEDGGYGETQYF.

The chain combines TRBV12-3 or TRBV12-4 with TRBJ2-1, with D tentatively TRBD1 or TRBD2 (6 bases each). The CDR3 spans 20 residues. V lost 3 bases to trimming and J lost 0 bases, with 24 bases between them. The CDR3: CASSFSSRGLALNSYNEQFF. For the CDR3, the DNA is TGTGCCAGCAGTTTCAGCAGTCGGGGGCTAGCGTTGAACTCCTACAATGAGCAGTTCTTC.

This sequence joins TRBV7-3 and TRBJ2-5; possible D gene TRBD2, 5 bases. This CDR3 has 16 residues. Germline V gene sequence: CDR1 SGHTA, CDR2 FQGTGA. Trimming took off 5 bases at V and 4 bases at J, with 20 bases between the two ends. The CDR3: CASSPSGFPRGETQYF. The CDR3 DNA sequence: TGTGCCAGCAGCCCTTCTGGTTTCCCCCGGGGAGAGACCCAGTACTTC.

In DNA, the CDR3 is TGTGCCATCAGTGCGGCAGGGAACTCACCCCTCCACTTT. Translated, it gives CAISAAGNSPLHF. The rearrangement uses TRBV10-3 and TRBJ1-6; tentative D call: TRBD1 (5 bases). Germline V gene sequence: CDR1 ENHRY, CDR2 SYGVKD. V lost 4 bases and J 10 bases, leaving 11 bases between the germline ends. The CDR3 is 13 residues long.

V is TRBV5-1 and J is TRBJ2-4; D possibly corresponds to TRBD1 (5 bases). Germline V gene data show CDR1 as SGHRS and CDR2 as YFSETQ. CDR3 length: 16 residues. V shed 5 bases and J shed 7 bases, with 22 bases lying between them. CDR3 DNA: TGCGCCAGCAGTGTGTTCTTACAGGCCGAAAGGAACATTCAGTACTTC. Its protein is CASSVFLQAERNIQYF.

Ten or more counts support this clonotype. The chain is built from TRBV28 and TRBJ2-1, with 7 bases matching TRBD2. This CDR3 spans 14 amino acids. Germline V gives CDR1 MDHEN, CDR2 SYDVKM. V lost 8 bases to trimming and J lost 0 bases; unmatched junction nucleotides: 4. The CDR3 protein is CASVGGSSYNEQFF. For the CDR3, the DNA is TGTGCCAGCGTAGGCGGGAGCTCCTACAATGAGCAGTTCTTC.

The rearrangement links TRBV6-2 or TRBV6-3 to TRBJ2-2; D gene ambiguous. V lost 6 bases and J lost 3, with 14 bases in between. The CDR3 spans 15 residues. The germline V gene has CDR1 MNHEY and CDR2 SVGEGT. CDR3 nucleotides: TGTGCCAGCAGCCGTGGGGAAGGTGACACCGGGGAGCTGTTTTTT. It codes for CASSRGEGDTGELFF.

The sample holds many counts of this clonotype. The V and J genes are TRBV20-1 and TRBJ2-7; the match to TRBD1 covers 7 bases. This CDR3 is 13 amino acids long. The V and J ends lost 0 bases and 6 bases, in that order; junction bases with no gene match: 5. Germline CDR1 reads DFQATT; CDR2 reads SNEGSKA (reference sequence). The CDR3 nucleotides are TGCAGTGCTAGAGAATGGACAGGATCCGAGCAGTACTTC. Its translation is CSAREWTGSEQYF.

V and J are TRBV7-9 and TRBJ1-2, with D perhaps matching TRBD1 (5 bases). Germline V lookup: CDR1 SEHNR, CDR2 FQNEAQ (reference sequence). V lost 3 bases to trimming and J lost 8 bases, with 19 bases between them. This CDR3 region has 15 residues. CDR3 nucleotides: TGTGCCAGCAGCTTCTCGACAGTAGGCTTGGGGGGCTACACCTTC. Its protein product is CASSFSTVGLGGYTF.

This clonotype has only a few counts. The rearrangement links TRBV20-1 to TRBJ2-7, with D tentatively TRBD2 (5 bases). V was pared by 1 base and J by 2 bases, with 12 bases between. The CDR3 has 14 amino acids. The V gene's germline CDR1 is DFQATT and CDR2 SNEGSKA (reference sequence). CDR3 DNA sequence: TGCAGTGCTAGAGGCCGGGATAACACCTACGAGCAGTACGTC. Protein sequence: CSARGRDNTYEQYV.

This clonotype turned up a few times. The genes are TRBV6-5 and TRBJ1-2; no clear D. The CDR3 covers 13 residues. Trimming cost V 0 bases and J 3 bases, with 5 bases left between them. Per germline, CDR1 MNHEY and CDR2 SVGAGI. CDR3 amino acids: CASSYSDYYGYTF. As DNA, the CDR3 is TGTGCCAGCAGTTACTCGGATTACTATGGCTACACCTTC.

This rearrangement joins TRBV9 to TRBJ1-6; TRBD1 matches 9 bases. V shed 4 bases and J 10 bases; nucleotides not matched to a gene: 6. This CDR3 comprises 14 residues. Germline loops: CDR1 SGDLS, CDR2 YYNGEE. CDR3 amino acids: CASSPGTGTSPLHF. CDR3 coding DNA: TGTGCCAGCAGCCCAGGGACAGGGACCTCACCCCTCCACTTT.

This clonotype was found a few times. The gene calls are TRBV3-1 and TRBJ2-1; D is ambiguous. The germline CDR1 and CDR2 sequences are LGHDT and YNNKEL (reference sequence). The CDR3 extends over 14 amino acids. The germline V and J ends were trimmed by 4 bases and 5 bases, with 12 bases remaining between them. The CDR3 DNA reads TGTGCCAGCAGCCCAGGTTGGGTTCACAATGAGCAGTTCTTC. This sequence encodes CASSPGWVHNEQFF.

This clonotype was seen more than once but under ten times. V gene TRBV5-1 combines with J gene TRBJ2-3; TRBD1 matches at 7 bases. V lost 1 base to trimming and J lost 5 bases; unmatched junction nucleotides: 7. Germline V gene sequence: CDR1 SGHRS, CDR2 YFSETQ. This CDR3 comprises 15 residues. CDR3 residues: CASSLSTGFVDTQYF. The CDR3 DNA reads TGCGCCAGCAGCTTGTCGACAGGGTTCGTAGATACGCAGTATTTT.

This clonotype appeared a few times. The J gene is TRBJ2-3, the V gene TRBV7-8, with 8 bases lining up with TRBD2. Per germline, CDR1 SGHVS and CDR2 FQNEAQ. The CDR3 is 17 residues long. With 1 base clipped from V and 3 bases from J, the junction kept 9 bases outside the gene matches. CDR3 bases: TGTGCCAGCAGCTTAGTCAACGTTCGGGGGGGTACAGATACGCAGTATTTT. Protein product: CASSLVNVRGGTDTQYF.

V gene TRBV18 combines with J gene TRBJ2-5, with 8 bases that match TRBD1. The CDR3 spans 14 residues. Germline V gene sequence: CDR1 KGHSH, CDR2 LQKENI. The V segment lost 6 bases and the J segment 7 bases; nucleotides outside the gene matches: 10. The CDR3 here is CASSTSGGEVTQYF. The CDR3 coding sequence is TGTGCCAGCTCGACCTCAGGGGGCGAGGTGACCCAGTACTTC.

V gene TRBV5-5 combines with J gene TRBJ2-1, with D possibly matching TRBD1 (5 bases). Trimming cost V 5 bases and J 2 bases, with 17 bases left between them. This CDR3 spans 16 amino acids. Germline V gene sequence: CDR1 SGHKS, CDR2 YYEKEE (reference sequence). The CDR3 spells CASSLGLARAYNEQFF. The CDR3 DNA reads as TGTGCCAGCAGTCTGGGGTTGGCCAGGGCCTACAATGAGCAGTTCTTC.